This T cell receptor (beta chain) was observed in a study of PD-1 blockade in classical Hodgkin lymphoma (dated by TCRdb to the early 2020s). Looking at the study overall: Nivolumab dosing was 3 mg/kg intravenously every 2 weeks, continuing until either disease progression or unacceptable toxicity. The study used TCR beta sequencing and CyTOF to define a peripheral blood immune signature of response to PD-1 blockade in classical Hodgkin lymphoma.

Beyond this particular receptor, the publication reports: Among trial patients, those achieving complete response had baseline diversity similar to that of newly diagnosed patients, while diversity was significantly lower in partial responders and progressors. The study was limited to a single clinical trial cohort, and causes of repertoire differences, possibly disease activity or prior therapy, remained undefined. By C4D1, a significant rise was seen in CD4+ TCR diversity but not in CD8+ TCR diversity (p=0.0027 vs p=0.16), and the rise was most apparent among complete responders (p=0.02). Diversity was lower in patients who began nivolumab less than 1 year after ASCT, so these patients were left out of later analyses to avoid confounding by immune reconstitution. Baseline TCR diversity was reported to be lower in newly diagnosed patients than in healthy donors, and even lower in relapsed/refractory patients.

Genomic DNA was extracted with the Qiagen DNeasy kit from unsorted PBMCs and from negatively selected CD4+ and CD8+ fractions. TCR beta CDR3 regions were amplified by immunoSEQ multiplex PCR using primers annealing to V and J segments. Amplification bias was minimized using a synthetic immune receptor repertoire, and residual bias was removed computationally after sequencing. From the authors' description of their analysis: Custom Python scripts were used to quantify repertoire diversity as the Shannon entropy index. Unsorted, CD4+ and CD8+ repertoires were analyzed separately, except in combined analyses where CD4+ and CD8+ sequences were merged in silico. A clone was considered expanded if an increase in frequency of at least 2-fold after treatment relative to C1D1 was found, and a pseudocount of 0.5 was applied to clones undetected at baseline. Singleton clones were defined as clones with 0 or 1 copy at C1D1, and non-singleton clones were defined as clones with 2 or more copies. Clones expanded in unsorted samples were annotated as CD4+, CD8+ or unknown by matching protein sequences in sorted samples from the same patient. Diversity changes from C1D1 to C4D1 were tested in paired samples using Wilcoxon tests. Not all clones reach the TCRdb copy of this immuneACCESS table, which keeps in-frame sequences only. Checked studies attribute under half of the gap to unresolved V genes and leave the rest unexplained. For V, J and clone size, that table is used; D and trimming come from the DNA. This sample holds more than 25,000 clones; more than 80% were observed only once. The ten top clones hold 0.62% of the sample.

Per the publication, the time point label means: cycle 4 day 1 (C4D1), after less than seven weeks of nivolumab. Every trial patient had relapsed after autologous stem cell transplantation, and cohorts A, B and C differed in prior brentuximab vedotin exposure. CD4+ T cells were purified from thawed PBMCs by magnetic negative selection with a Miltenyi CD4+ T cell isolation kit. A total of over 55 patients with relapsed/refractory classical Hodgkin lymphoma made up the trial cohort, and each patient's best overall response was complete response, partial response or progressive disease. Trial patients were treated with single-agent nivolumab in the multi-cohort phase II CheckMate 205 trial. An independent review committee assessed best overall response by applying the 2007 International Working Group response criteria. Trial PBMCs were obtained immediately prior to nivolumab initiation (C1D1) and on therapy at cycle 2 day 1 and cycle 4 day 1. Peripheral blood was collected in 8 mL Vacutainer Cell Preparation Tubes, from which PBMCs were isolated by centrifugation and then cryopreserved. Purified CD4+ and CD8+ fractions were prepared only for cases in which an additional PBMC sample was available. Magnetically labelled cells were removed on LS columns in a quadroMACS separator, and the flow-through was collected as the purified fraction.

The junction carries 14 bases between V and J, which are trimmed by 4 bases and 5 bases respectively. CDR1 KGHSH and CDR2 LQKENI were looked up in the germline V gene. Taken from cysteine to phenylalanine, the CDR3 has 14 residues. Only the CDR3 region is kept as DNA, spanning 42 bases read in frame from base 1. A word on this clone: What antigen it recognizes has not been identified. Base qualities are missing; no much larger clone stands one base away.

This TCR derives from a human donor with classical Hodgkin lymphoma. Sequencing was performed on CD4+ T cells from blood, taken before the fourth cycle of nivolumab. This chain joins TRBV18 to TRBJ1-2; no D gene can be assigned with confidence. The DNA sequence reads TGTGCCAGCTCACGGTTACAAGAGGTTTATGGCTACACCTTC. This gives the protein CASSRLQEVYGYTF.